This T cell receptor beta chain originates from a study of T-cell memory formation after mild COVID-19. TCRdb re-analysed the 5' RACE reads in MiXCR, keeping a single row per CDR3 protein. The table shows about 350,000 distinct CDR3 sequences, with about an eighth occurring only once. This clonotype was detected a few times. Material for sequencing was PBMCs or a T cell subset sorted from them (not recorded which). The receptor was isolated from a man between 18 and 35 years old who had mild COVID-19 (a few samples of this study predate the infection). Cell type and time point are not known.

CDR3 amino acids: CASSQDRGSGYQETQYF. CDR3 in DNA: TGTGCCAGCAGCCAAGATCGCGGTAGCGGGTACCAAGAGACCCAGTACTTC. The V call is TRBV4-2, the J call TRBJ2-5; 7 bases map to TRBD2. Trimming removed 0 bases from V and 0 bases from J; junction bases left unmatched: 7. CDR1 and CDR2 (germline): LGHNA, YNFKEQ. The CDR3 contains 17 residues.